What follows describes a single T cell receptor beta chain. Its antigen remains unknown. This specimen comes from a study of Ad26.COV2.S vaccination and SARS-CoV-2 variants. Study-level information: Ad26.COV2.S shots went into the muscle once or twice, 56 days apart. Regarding the study as a whole: Researchers cautioned that TCR breadth and depth analyses may have underestimated total T cell responses.

Libraries were prepared by immunoSEQ multiplex PCR; TCRdb keeps only in-frame clonotypes and omits some of them. The table includes around 400,000 clones, about 93% detected once. CDR3 length equals 16 residues. The trim removed 5 bases at V and 1 base at J, leaving 7 bases unmatched. Germline values: CDR1 MDHEN, CDR2 SYDVKM. Stated treatment: roughly 20 received Ad26.COV2.S at low or high dose, single or two shots; a few received placebo; per-sample allocation not given. Sampling took place 63 days after the first vaccine or placebo injection. Cohort 1b enrolled adults aged 18-55 years in Boston. The shot given was an Ad26 vector that makes Wuhan-strain SARS-CoV-2 spike.

The chain employs TRBV28 and TRBJ2-2; 7 bases align to TRBD1. The sample in question was peripheral blood, obtained in a trial of Ad26.COV2.S vaccine versus placebo. The sequence derives from a person aged 18 to 65 who received the Ad26.COV2.S COVID-19 vaccine or a placebo. In DNA form, the CDR3 reads TGTGCCAGCAGTCCTCCGACAGGGTTGAACACCGGGGAGCTGTTTTTT. Protein product: CASSPPTGLNTGELFF. The full variable domain, with the rest looked up from reference TRBV28 and TRBJ2-2, is DVKVTQSSRYLVKRTGEKVFLECVQDMDHENMFWYRQDPGLGLRLIYFSYDVKMKEKGDIPEGYSVSREKKERFSLILESASTNQTSMYLCASSPPTGLNTGELFFGEGSRLTVL.